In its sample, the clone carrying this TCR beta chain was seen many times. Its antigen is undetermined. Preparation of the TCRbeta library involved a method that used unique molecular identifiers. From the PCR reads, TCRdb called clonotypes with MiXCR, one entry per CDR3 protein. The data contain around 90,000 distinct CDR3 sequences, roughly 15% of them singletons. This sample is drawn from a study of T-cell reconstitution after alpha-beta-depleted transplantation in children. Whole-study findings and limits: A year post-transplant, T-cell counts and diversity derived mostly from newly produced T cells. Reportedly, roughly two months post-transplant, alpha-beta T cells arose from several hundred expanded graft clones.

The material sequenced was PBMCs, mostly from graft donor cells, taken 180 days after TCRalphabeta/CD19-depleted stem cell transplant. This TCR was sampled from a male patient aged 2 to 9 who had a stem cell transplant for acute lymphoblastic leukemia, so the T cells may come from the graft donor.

The CDR3 is CASSLQRGGDTQYF. The CDR3 DNA reads TGCGCCAGCAGCTTGCAGCGGGGGGGAGATACGCAGTATTTT. This chain connects TRBV5-1 to TRBJ2-3; 10 positions agree with TRBD2. This CDR3 is 14 amino acids long. In germline, CDR1 is SGHRS, CDR2 YFSETQ. J was trimmed by 5 bases and V by 1 base; bases with no gene match: 1.